One and the same sample provided the 2 T cell receptor beta chains below, sequenced in a study of regulatory T cells in long-lasting Graves disease. CDR3 regions were amplified by Arm-PCR using iRepertoire HTBI primers to build TCR beta libraries. TCRdb re-called the multiplex PCR reads with MiXCR, one entry per CDR3 protein. Altogether 350,000 to 550,000 distinct CDR3 sequences are present, about 14% being singletons, with the ten largest covering roughly 18%. Time point given: newly diagnosed GD, antithyroid drugs for less than 3 months. There was RNA extracted from PBMCs, and the TCR library was made from it. The sample was also reused in another study, on T cells in Graves' hyperthyroidism and ophthalmopathy.

Sequencing was performed on peripheral blood mononuclear cells (PBMCs), taken at new diagnosis, from a patient treated with antithyroid drugs. The receptor set was obtained from a woman in her 50s with Graves disease.

The table lists this clonotype with many counts. The V and J genes are TRBV20-1 and TRBJ2-7; 9 nucleotides align to TRBD2. The CDR3 runs 13 residues. In germline, CDR1 is DFQATT, CDR2 SNEGSKA (reference sequence). V was clipped by 3 bases and J by 2 bases; unmatched bases: 2. DNA of the CDR3: TGCAGTGCTAGCCTAGCGGGACCCTACGAGCAGTACTTC. Its translation: CSASLAGPYEQYF.

This clonotype was seen repeatedly, ten times or more. V and J are TRBV28 and TRBJ2-7, with D tentatively TRBD2 (5 bases). With 6 bases removed from V and 1 base from J, the gap between germline ends came to 13 bases. The germline V gene encodes CDR1 MDHEN and CDR2 SYDVKM. The CDR3 extends over 14 amino acids. This chain's CDR3 is CASRTADWSYEQYF. CDR3 DNA: TGTGCCAGCAGAACAGCGGACTGGTCCTACGAGCAGTACTTC.